One T cell receptor beta chain is described in this entry. What it binds is unknown. PCR involved 60 Vbeta and 13 Jbeta primers. Only in-frame clones appear in the TCRdb table, and some are missing; sequencing was by immunoSEQ multiplex PCR. The data hold around 140,000 clones, with 72% observed a single time. The data stem from a study of cytomegalovirus exposure and HLA in healthy donors. Germline lookup yields CDR1 LNHNV and CDR2 YYDKDF (reference sequence). There are 13 residues in the CDR3. V was cut by 0 bases and J by 2 bases, with 4 bases left in between. Points from the study as a whole: Cytomegalovirus status was reportedly diagnosed by the classifier with high sensitivity and specificity. Most TCR sequences proved rare, with some public TCRs found in many donors. Of the V segments, some could not be distinguished, including TRBV6-2 and TRBV6-3, and were excluded. A reported reduction in N-insertions relative to the roughly 700-donor mean was seen in an Asian-associated ancestry cluster in a later analysis.

The TCR sequence derives from a man in his forties or fifties in good health and CMV-seropositive. V usage is TRBV15 and J usage is TRBJ1-2, with D uncertain. Sequencing used PBMCs. CDR3 amino acids: CATSRDQNYGYTF. DNA of the CDR3: TGTGCCACCAGCAGAGATCAAAACTATGGCTACACCTTC. The variable domain in full, with the rest retrieved from reference TRBV15 and TRBJ1-2, is DAMVIQNPRYQVTQFGKPVTLSCSQTLNHNVMYWYQQKSSQAPKLLFHYYDKDFNNEADTPDNFQSRRPNTSFCFLDIRSPGLGDTAMYLCATSRDQNYGYTFGSGTRLTVV.